What follows are 29 T cell receptor beta chains derived from one specimen sequenced in a study of PD-1 blockade in classical Hodgkin lymphoma. Indicated time point: cycle 4 day 1 (C4D1), after five to seven weeks of nivolumab. Every patient had relapsed following autologous stem cell transplantation, and cohorts differed in brentuximab vedotin exposure. Using immunoSEQ multiplex PCR, the repertoire was profiled, and TCRdb retains in-frame clones only, with some absent. This repertoire shows 19,000 or so clones, 76% found once; its top ten account for more than 35%. The sample consisted of peripheral blood mononuclear cells (PBMCs), taken before the fourth cycle of nivolumab. All receptors derive from a human donor with classical Hodgkin lymphoma.

V usage is TRBV30 and J usage is TRBJ2-5; D ambiguous. Germline-derived CDR1 and CDR2 are GTSNPN and SVGIG (reference sequence). This CDR3 is 11 amino acids long. The V gene lost 3 bases and the J gene lost 2 bases, with 4 bases spanning the gap. The DNA of the CDR3 is TGTGCCTGGAGACAGCAAGAGACCCAGTACTTC. It specifies CAWRQQETQYF.

The chain uses TRBV30 and TRBJ2-5, with TRBD1 matching 12 bases. Germline CDR1 reads GTSNPN; CDR2 reads SVGIG (reference sequence). The CDR3 loop spans 15 amino acids. The J segment lost 5 bases and the V segment lost 4 bases, leaving 8 bases of the junction unmatched. The CDR3 DNA reads as TGTGCCTGGATGGCCGGGACAGGGGGCCGTGAGACCCAGTACTTC. Amino acids: CAWMAGTGGRETQYF.

V gene TRBV5-1 combines with J gene TRBJ2-1, with 12 bases aligning to TRBD2. CDR3 length: 19 residues. Germline CDR1 and CDR2: SGHRS and YFSETQ. V shed 2 bases, J shed 7 bases, and the junction held 16 bases outside the gene matches. The CDR3 DNA is TGCGCCAGCAGCTTAGCGGATTACTGGACTAGCGGGAAAGTGAATGAGCAGTTCTTC. This sequence encodes CASSLADYWTSGKVNEQFF. Based on the CDR3 plus reference TRBV5-1 and TRBJ2-1, the full variable domain is KAGVTQTPRYLIKTRGQQVTLSCSPISGHRSVSWYQQTPGQGLQFLFEYFSETQRNKGNFPGRFSGRQFSNSRSEMNVSTLELGDSALYLCASSLADYWTSGKVNEQFFGPGTRLTVL.

The CDR3 bases are TGTGCCAGCCGCGCGAGTGGCAGGCTCTACGAGCAGTACTTC. Amino acids: CASRASGRLYEQYF. The V gene is TRBV6-5, the J gene TRBJ2-7, with D unresolved. This CDR3 region has 14 residues. Germline-derived CDR1 and CDR2 are MNHEY and SVGAGI. V was pared by 8 bases and J by 3 bases, with 17 bases between.

The V gene is TRBV6-1, the J gene TRBJ1-1, with D tentatively TRBD1 (5 bases). The CDR3 covers 17 residues. V was shortened by 3 bases and J by 8 bases, with 25 bases between the two germline ends. Germline CDR1 MNHNS, CDR2 SASEGT. The CDR3 loop reads CASSDQYVGQAPCEAFF. The DNA of the CDR3 is TGTGCCAGCAGTGACCAGTACGTGGGGCAGGCACCCTGCGAAGCTTTCTTT.

The chain combines TRBV7-9 with TRBJ1-1; D not certain. This CDR3 comprises 14 residues. Trimming took off 4 bases at V and 4 bases at J, with 13 bases between the two ends. Germline CDR1 and CDR2: SEHNR and FQNEAQ (reference sequence). CDR3 in amino acids: CASSSWREVTEAFF. For the CDR3, the DNA is TGTGCCAGCAGCTCCTGGCGAGAGGTCACTGAAGCTTTCTTT.

The rearrangement uses TRBV2 and TRBJ1-4; D ambiguous. Per germline, CDR1 SNHLY and CDR2 FYNNEI. V gave up 8 bases and J gave up 8 bases, with 15 bases separating them. This CDR3 has 13 amino acids. This CDR3 reads CASGRVEGEKLFF. CDR3 sequence (DNA): TGTGCCAGCGGTAGGGTGGAAGGGGAAAAACTGTTTTTT. Combining the CDR3 with reference TRBV2 and TRBJ1-4 gives the whole variable domain EPEVTQTPSHQVTQMGQEVILRCVPISNHLYFYWYRQILGQKVEFLVSFYNNEISEKSEIFDDQFSVERPDGSNFTLKIRSTKLEDSAMYFCASGRVEGEKLFFGSGTQLSVL.

The V and J genes are TRBV19 and TRBJ2-1; TRBD1 or TRBD2 may be the D gene (6 bases each). The CDR3 extends over 16 amino acids. Trimming removed 6 bases at V and 1 base at J, with 16 bases between. Germline V lookup: CDR1 LNHDA, CDR2 SQIVND (reference sequence). CDR3 DNA sequence: TGTGCCAGTAGCTTCAAGGGGGGAGGATCCTACAATGAGCAGTTCTTC. It encodes CASSFKGGGSYNEQFF.

This clone was detected only a few times. The chain couples TRBV6-5 to TRBJ2-1; 7 bases align to TRBD2. Germline CDR1 is MNHEY and CDR2 is SVGAGI. The CDR3 has 12 amino acids. The V segment lost 4 bases and the J segment 10 bases; nucleotides outside the gene matches: 4. CDR3 sequence: CASSSLAREQFF. The CDR3 DNA is TGTGCCAGCAGTTCACTAGCGCGCGAGCAGTTCTTC.

V usage is TRBV29-1 and J usage is TRBJ1-2, with unresolved D. This CDR3 region has 12 residues. Between the trimmed V and J ends, which lost 6 bases and 7 bases, there was a span of 15 bases. Germline CDR1 and CDR2: SQVTM and ANQGSEA. This chain's CDR3 is CSVLRGEGGYTF. The CDR3 nucleotides read TGCAGCGTACTTCGGGGAGAAGGTGGCTACACCTTC.

The chain carries TRBV12-5 and TRBJ1-5; D perhaps matches TRBD1 (5 bases). The V end was cut by 6 bases, the J end by 2 bases, with 8 bases between. The CDR3 is 13 amino acids. Germline V lookup: CDR1 LGHNT, CDR2 FRNRAP. In DNA, the CDR3 is TGTGCTAGTGGGGTAGGGGGCAATCAGCCCCAGCATTTT. Residues: CASGVGGNQPQHF.

The genes are TRBV29-1 and TRBJ1-3; 7 bases are shared with TRBD1. V shed 7 bases and J 4 bases; nucleotides not matched to a gene: 1. The CDR3 is 11 amino acids. From germline, CDR1 is SQVTM and CDR2 ANQGSEA. The CDR3 nucleotides are TGCAGCGGGGGACAGGGAAACACCATATATTTT. Translating gives CSGGQGNTIYF.

The V and J genes are TRBV7-9 and TRBJ1-6; D gene ambiguous. The V and J ends lost 1 base and 5 bases respectively, with 0 bases between them. Looked up from germline, CDR1 is SEHNR and CDR2 is FQNEAQ (reference sequence). This CDR3 comprises 12 residues. CDR3 nucleotides: TGTGCCAGCAGCTTAGATAATTCACCCCTCCACTTT. Amino acid sequence: CASSLDNSPLHF.

The J gene is TRBJ2-7, the V gene TRBV7-2; D gene unclear. Germline CDR1 reads SGHTA; CDR2 reads FQGNSA. The CDR3 runs 11 residues. V gave up 5 bases and J gave up 3 bases, with 5 bases separating them. CDR3 bases: TGTGCCAGCAGCGCTTACTACGAGCAGTACTTC. Amino acids: CASSAYYEQYF.

This rearrangement joins TRBV27 to TRBJ1-5; D is unresolved. This CDR3 contains 13 residues. Germline V CDR1 and CDR2: MNHEY, SMNVEV (reference sequence). V lost 3 bases and J lost 3, with 6 bases in between. The CDR3, as DNA: TGTGCCAGCAGTTTTTCCTACAATCAGCCCCAGCATTTT. It yields the protein CASSFSYNQPQHF.

The J gene is TRBJ2-5, the V gene TRBV21-1; the table's D call, TRBD1, has no DNA check behind it. TRBV21-1 is a pseudogene segment. The CDR3 runs to 13 residues. For the CDR3, the DNA is TGTGCCAGCAGTAGGACAGGGGGAGAGACCCAGTACTTC. It specifies CASSRTGGETQYF.

The chain combines TRBV10-3 with TRBJ2-1; D is ambiguous. V was trimmed by 2 bases and J by 8 bases, leaving 10 bases between them. The CDR3 is made up of 13 amino acids. Per the germline V gene, CDR1 is ENHRY and CDR2 is SYGVKD. The CDR3 region is CAISEGEEDEQFF. The CDR3 DNA reads TGTGCCATCAGTGAGGGGGAAGAGGATGAGCAGTTCTTC.

The J gene is TRBJ2-7, the V gene TRBV9; 9 nucleotides line up with TRBD1. With V trimmed by 5 bases and J by 4 bases, 10 bases remained unmatched. The germline V gene encodes CDR1 SGDLS and CDR2 YYNGEE. The CDR3 runs to 15 residues. The CDR3 DNA reads as TGTGCCAGCAGGGAGTCGGGGGACAGGGCTTACGAGCAGTACTTC. It codes for CASRESGDRAYEQYF.

V usage is TRBV29-1 and J usage is TRBJ2-7, with TRBD2 identical over 13 bases. Germline trimming cut 6 bases from V and 2 bases from J; bases unmatched to any gene: 4. This CDR3 contains 14 residues. The V gene's germline CDR1 is SQVTM and CDR2 ANQGSEA. The CDR3 loop is CSVVLAGGPYEQYF. The CDR3 DNA reads TGCAGCGTCGTACTAGCGGGAGGGCCCTACGAGCAGTACTTC.

This clone came up a few times. The chain employs TRBV9 and TRBJ2-5, with 10 bases identical to TRBD2. CDR3 size: 14 residues. Trimming removed 4 bases from V and 2 bases from J; junction bases left unmatched: 2. The germline V gene encodes CDR1 SGDLS and CDR2 YYNGEE. The CDR3 coding sequence is TGTGCCAGCAGCTGGGGACTAGCGCAAGAGACCCAGTACTTC. This sequence encodes CASSWGLAQETQYF.

This rearrangement joins TRBV6-1 to TRBJ2-7; possibly TRBD2 for D (5 bases). CDR3 size: 16 residues. Looked up from germline, CDR1 is MNHNS and CDR2 is SASEGT. The germline V and J ends were trimmed by 2 bases and 4 bases, with 18 bases remaining between them. CDR3 residues: CASSERAGLSVYEQYF. CDR3 coding DNA: TGTGCCAGCAGTGAAAGAGCCGGGCTTAGCGTGTACGAGCAGTACTTC.

J is TRBJ2-7 and V is TRBV2; 10 bases are a match to TRBD1. V trimming: 6 bases; J trimming: 5 bases; junction bases outside the gene matches: 10. The germline V gene has CDR1 SNHLY and CDR2 FYNNEI. This CDR3 has 15 residues. The CDR3 bases are TGTGCCAGCAGGGAATTCGGGACAGGGGTTCACGAGCAGTACTTC. Residues: CASREFGTGVHEQYF.

The V call is TRBV4-1, the J call TRBJ2-5; 10 bases match TRBD1. The CDR3 has 15 residues. Looked up from germline, CDR1 is MGHRA and CDR2 is YSYEKL. J gave up 5 bases and V 5 bases, and 8 bases lay outside the gene matches. The CDR3 DNA sequence: TGCGCCAGCAGCAAACAGACAGGGGGCCTGGAGACCCAGTACTTC. The encoded protein is CASSKQTGGLETQYF.

The chain has TRBV29-1 and TRBJ1-2; no clear D gene. Germline V gene sequence: CDR1 SQVTM, CDR2 ANQGSEA. Deletions cut 4 bases from V and 3 bases from J, with 12 bases between. The CDR3 runs 13 residues. The DNA of the CDR3 is TGCAGCGTTGCGGGGATGCTTGACTATGGCTACACCTTC. It translates to CSVAGMLDYGYTF.

CDR3 sequence: CASSPRGPTPGANVLTF. As DNA, the CDR3 is TGTGCCAGCAGCCCACGGGGCCCCACTCCTGGGGCCAACGTCCTGACTTTC. The chain carries TRBV7-3 and TRBJ2-6; D tentatively reads TRBD1 or TRBD2 (5 bases each). Between the trimmed V and J ends, which lost 5 bases and 2 bases, there was a span of 16 bases. Per the germline V gene, CDR1 is SGHTA and CDR2 is FQGTGA. The CDR3 has 17 amino acids.

The gene calls are TRBV15 and TRBJ1-5; a weak D match, TRBD1 (5 bases). CDR1 and CDR2 from the germline V gene are LNHNV and YYDKDF (reference sequence). This CDR3 contains 16 residues. The ends were cut back, 3 bases at V and 1 base at J, with 13 bases in the middle. CDR3 region: CATSRRRDSSNQPQHF. The CDR3 DNA sequence: TGTGCCACCAGCAGGAGACGGGACTCGAGCAATCAGCCCCAGCATTTT.

The chain carries TRBV7-2 and TRBJ2-6; D gene ambiguous. The CDR3 has 16 amino acids. V lost 2 bases to trimming and J lost 0 bases, with 8 bases between them. Germline V gene lookup returns CDR1 SGHTA and CDR2 FQGNSA. This chain's CDR3 is CASSLYPASGANVLTF. The DNA for the CDR3 is TGTGCCAGCAGCTTATACCCAGCCTCTGGGGCCAACGTCCTGACTTTC.

This chain uses TRBV4-3 with TRBJ2-1; no firm D call. The germline gives CDR1 LGHNA, CDR2 YSLEER. This CDR3 region has 13 residues. V gave up 1 base and J gave up 9 bases, with 10 bases separating them. Written as DNA, the CDR3 is TGCGCCAGCAGCCAAGGGTCAGAACTTGAGCAGTTCTTC. Translated: CASSQGSELEQFF.

This clone was seen more than once but under ten times. The V gene is TRBV7-9, the J gene TRBJ1-2, with D possibly being TRBD1 (5 bases). This CDR3 has 14 amino acids. Trimming stripped 4 bases from V and 4 bases from J, with 13 bases between. Germline CDR1 and CDR2: SEHNR and FQNEAQ (reference sequence). The CDR3, as DNA: TGTGCCAGCAGCTCCACCTCCGACAGCTATGGCTACACCTTC. This gives the protein CASSSTSDSYGYTF.